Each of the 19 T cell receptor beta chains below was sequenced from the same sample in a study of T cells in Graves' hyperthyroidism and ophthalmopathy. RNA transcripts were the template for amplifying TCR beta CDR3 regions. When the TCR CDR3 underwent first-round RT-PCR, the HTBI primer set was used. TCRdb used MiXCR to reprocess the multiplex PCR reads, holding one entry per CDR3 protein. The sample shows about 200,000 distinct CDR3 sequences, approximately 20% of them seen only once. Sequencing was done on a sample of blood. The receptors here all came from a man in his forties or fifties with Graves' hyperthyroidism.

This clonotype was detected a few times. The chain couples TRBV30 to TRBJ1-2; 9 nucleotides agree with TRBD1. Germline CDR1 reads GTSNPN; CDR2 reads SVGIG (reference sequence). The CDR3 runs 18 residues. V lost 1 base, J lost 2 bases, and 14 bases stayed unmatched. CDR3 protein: CAWSGLLGQGRVNYGYTF. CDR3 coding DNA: TGTGCCTGGAGTGGGTTGTTGGGACAGGGAAGAGTCAACTATGGCTACACCTTC.

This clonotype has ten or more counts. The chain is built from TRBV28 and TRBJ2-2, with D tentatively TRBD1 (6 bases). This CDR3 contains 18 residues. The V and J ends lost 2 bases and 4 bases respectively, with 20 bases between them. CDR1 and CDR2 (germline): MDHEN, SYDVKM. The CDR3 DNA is TGTGCCAGCAGTTTAGCCCCACTATACAGGGTTGCCACCGGGGAGCTGTTTTTT. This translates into CASSLAPLYRVATGELFF.

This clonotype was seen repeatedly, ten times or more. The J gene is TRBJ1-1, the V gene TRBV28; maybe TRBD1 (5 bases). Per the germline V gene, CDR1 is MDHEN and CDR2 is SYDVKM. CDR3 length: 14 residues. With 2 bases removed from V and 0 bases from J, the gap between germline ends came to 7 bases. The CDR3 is CASSLRGMNTEAFF. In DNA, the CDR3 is TGTGCCAGCAGTTTACGGGGGATGAACACTGAAGCTTTCTTT.

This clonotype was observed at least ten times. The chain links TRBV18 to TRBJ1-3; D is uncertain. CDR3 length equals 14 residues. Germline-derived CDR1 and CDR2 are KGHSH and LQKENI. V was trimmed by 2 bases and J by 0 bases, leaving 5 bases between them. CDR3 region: CASSPGSSGNTIYF. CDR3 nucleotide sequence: TGTGCCAGCTCACCAGGCAGCTCTGGAAACACCATATATTTT. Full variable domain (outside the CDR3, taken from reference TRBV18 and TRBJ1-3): NAGVMQNPRHLVRRRGQEARLRCSPMKGHSHVYWYRQLPEEGLKFMVYLQKENIIDESGMPKERFSAEFPKEGPSILRIQQVVRGDSAAYFCASSPGSSGNTIYFGEGSWLTVV.

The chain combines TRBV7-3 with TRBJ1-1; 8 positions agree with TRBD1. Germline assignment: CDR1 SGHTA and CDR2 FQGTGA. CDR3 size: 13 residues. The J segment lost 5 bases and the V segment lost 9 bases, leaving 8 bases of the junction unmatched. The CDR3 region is CASFQGARTEAFF. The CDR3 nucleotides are TGTGCCAGTTTCCAGGGGGCGCGGACTGAAGCTTTCTTT.

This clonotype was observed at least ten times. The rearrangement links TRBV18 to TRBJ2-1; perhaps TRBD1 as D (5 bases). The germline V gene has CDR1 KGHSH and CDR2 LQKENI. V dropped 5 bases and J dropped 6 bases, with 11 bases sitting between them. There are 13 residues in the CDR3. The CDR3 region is CASSFDSLNEQFF. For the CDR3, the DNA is TGTGCCAGCTCATTCGACAGTCTCAATGAGCAGTTCTTC. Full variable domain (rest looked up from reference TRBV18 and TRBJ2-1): NAGVMQNPRHLVRRRGQEARLRCSPMKGHSHVYWYRQLPEEGLKFMVYLQKENIIDESGMPKERFSAEFPKEGPSILRIQQVVRGDSAAYFCASSFDSLNEQFFGPGTRLTVL.

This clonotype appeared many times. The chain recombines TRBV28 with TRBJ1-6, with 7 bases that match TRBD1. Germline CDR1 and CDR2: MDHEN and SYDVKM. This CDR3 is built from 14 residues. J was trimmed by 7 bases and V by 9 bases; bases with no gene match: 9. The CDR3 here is CASPDRASNSPLHF. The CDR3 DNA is TGTGCCAGTCCCGACAGGGCATCCAATTCACCCCTCCACTTT.

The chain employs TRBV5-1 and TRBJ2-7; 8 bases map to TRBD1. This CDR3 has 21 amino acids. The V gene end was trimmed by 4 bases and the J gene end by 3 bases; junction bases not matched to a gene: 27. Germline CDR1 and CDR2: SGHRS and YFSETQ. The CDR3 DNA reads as TGCGCCAGCAGCCCCTCAGGACTGGACAGGGTCGGTTTCCCCGGAAACTACGAGCAGTACTTC. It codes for CASSPSGLDRVGFPGNYEQYF.

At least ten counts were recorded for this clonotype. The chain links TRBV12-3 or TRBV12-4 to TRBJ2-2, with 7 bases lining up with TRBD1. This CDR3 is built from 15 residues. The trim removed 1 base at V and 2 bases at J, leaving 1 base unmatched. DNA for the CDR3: TGTGCCAGCAGTTTAGGGACAGGAAACACCGGGGAGCTGTTTTTT. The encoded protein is CASSLGTGNTGELFF.

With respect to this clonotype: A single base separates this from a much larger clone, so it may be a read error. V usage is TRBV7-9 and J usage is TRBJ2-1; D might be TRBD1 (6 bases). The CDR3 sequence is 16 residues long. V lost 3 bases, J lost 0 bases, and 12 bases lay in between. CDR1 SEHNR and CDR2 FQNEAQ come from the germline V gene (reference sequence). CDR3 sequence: CASSLLGAASYNEQFF. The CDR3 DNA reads TGTGCCAGCAGCTTGTTGGGGGCAGCCTCCTACAATGAGCAGTTCTTC.

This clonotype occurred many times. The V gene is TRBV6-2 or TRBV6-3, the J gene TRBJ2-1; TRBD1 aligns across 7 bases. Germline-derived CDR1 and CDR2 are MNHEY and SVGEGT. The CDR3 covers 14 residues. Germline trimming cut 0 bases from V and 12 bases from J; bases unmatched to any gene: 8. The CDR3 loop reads CASSYSRDKGAQFF. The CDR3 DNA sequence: TGTGCCAGCAGTTACTCCCGGGACAAGGGGGCGCAGTTCTTC.

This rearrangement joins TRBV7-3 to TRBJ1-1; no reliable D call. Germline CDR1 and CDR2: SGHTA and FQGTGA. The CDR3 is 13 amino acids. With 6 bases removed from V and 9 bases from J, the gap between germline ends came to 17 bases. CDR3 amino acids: CASSLGEAVKAFF. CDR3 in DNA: TGTGCCAGCAGTTTGGGAGAGGCAGTAAAAGCTTTCTTT. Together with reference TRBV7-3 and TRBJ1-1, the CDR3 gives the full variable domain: GAGVSQTPSNKVTEKGKYVELRCDPISGHTALYWYRQSLGQGPEFLIYFQGTGAADDSGLPNDRFFAVRPEGSVSTLKIQRTERGDSAVYLCASSLGEAVKAFFGQGTRLTVV.

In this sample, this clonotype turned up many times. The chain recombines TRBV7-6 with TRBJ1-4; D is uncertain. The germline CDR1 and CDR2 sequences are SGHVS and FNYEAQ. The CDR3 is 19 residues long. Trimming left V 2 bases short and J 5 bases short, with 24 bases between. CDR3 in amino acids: CASSLLSPTPGVFNEKLFF. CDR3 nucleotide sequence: TGTGCCAGCAGCTTATTGAGTCCGACACCGGGAGTCTTCAATGAAAAACTGTTTTTT.

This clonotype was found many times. DNA for the CDR3: TGCGCCAGCAGCCATTCAGGGGTCCCAATCACCTATGAGCAGTTCTTC. Translating gives CASSHSGVPITYEQFF. This chain connects TRBV4-1 to TRBJ2-1; possible D gene TRBD1, 6 bases. Germline V gene lookup returns CDR1 MGHRA and CDR2 YSYEKL. The CDR3 consists of 16 residues. The V and J ends lost 3 bases and 8 bases respectively, with 20 bases between them.

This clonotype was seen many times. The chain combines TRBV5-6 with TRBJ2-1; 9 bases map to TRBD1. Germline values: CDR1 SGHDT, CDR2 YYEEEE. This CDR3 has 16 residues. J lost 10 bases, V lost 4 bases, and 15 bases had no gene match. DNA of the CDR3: TGTGCCAGCAGCAGAGAACCGGGACAGGGATTAGGGGAGCAGTTCTTC. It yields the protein CASSREPGQGLGEQFF.

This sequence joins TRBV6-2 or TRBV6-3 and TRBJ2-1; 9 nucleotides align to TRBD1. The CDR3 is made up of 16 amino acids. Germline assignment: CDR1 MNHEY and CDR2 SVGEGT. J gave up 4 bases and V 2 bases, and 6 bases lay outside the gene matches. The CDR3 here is CASSYPTGGFYNEQFF. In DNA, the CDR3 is TGTGCCAGCAGTTACCCGACAGGGGGTTTTTACAATGAGCAGTTCTTC.

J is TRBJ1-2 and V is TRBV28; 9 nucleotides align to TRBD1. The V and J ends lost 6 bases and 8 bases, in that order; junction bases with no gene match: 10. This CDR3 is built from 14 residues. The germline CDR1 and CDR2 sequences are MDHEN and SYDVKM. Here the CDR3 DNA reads TGTGCCAGCAGCTTACCTACAGGGACAGGGGGCTACACCTTC. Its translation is CASSLPTGTGGYTF.

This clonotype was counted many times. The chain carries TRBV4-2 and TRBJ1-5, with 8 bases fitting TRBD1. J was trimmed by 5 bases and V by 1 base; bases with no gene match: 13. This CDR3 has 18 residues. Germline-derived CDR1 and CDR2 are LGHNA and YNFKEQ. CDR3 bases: TGTGCCAGCAGCCAAGTTTTAGGACAGGGTACGAGGGATCAGCCCCAGCATTTT. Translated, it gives CASSQVLGQGTRDQPQHF.

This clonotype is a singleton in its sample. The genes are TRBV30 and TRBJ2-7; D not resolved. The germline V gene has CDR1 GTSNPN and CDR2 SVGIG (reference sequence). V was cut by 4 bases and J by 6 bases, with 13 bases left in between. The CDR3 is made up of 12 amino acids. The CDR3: CAWIAQLGEQYF. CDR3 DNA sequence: TGTGCCTGGATAGCACAATTGGGCGAGCAGTACTTC.